A selection of T cell receptor beta chains follows, all from one sample in a study of cytomegalovirus exposure and HLA in healthy donors. Measured with immunoSEQ multiplex PCR; TCRdb has only the in-frame clones, and not every one. The sample lists fewer than 200,000 clones; about three quarters were seen once. Sequencing input: PBMCs. These receptors were obtained from a man aged 40-49 years in good health and CMV-seronegative. The CDR3 runs from the conserved cysteine through the conserved F or W. Fields, in order: CDR3 DNA, CDR3 protein, V gene, D gene, clone size, J gene. D genes are given only for firm matches. Rows give clone size only sometimes, using once, few, many, or a class for an expanded clone.

cdr3_nt: TGTGCCAGCAGCTTGGAAGGGACAGGGGGGCACGAGCAGTACTTC; cdr3_aa: CASSLEGTGGHEQYF; v_call: TRBV5-5; d_call: TRBD1; clone_size: -; j_call: TRBJ2-7
cdr3_nt: TGTGCCAGCTCACCAGACAGGGGGAACACTGAAGCTTTCTTT; cdr3_aa: CASSPDRGNTEAFF; v_call: TRBV18; d_call: TRBD1; clone_size: -; j_call: TRBJ1-1
cdr3_nt: TGTGCCTGGACTGAACTTAACAGGGATGAAGCTTTCTTT; cdr3_aa: CAWTELNRDEAFF; v_call: TRBV30; d_call: -; clone_size: -; j_call: TRBJ1-1
cdr3_nt: TGTGCCAGCTCACCATTTACAGGGAACCACGAGCAGTACTTC; cdr3_aa: CASSPFTGNHEQYF; v_call: TRBV18; d_call: -; clone_size: -; j_call: TRBJ2-7
cdr3_nt: TGTGCCAGCAGCCTCAGGACTAGCGGGGGAGTTGGTGCAGATACGCAGTATTTT; cdr3_aa: CASSLRTSGGVGADTQYF; v_call: TRBV9; d_call: TRBD2; clone_size: -; j_call: TRBJ2-3
cdr3_nt: TGTGCCAGTCTAAGGGACAGCTACGAGCAGTACTTC; cdr3_aa: CASLRDSYEQYF; v_call: TRBV7-3; d_call: TRBD1; clone_size: -; j_call: TRBJ2-7
cdr3_nt: TGCGCCAGCAGCCAAGATGGGCTAGCGGGAGGTCGGAGGCAGTTCTTC; cdr3_aa: CASSQDGLAGGRRQFF; v_call: TRBV4-1; d_call: TRBD2; clone_size: -; j_call: TRBJ2-1
cdr3_nt: TGTGCCAGCAGGACCCGTGGGCCCTCACCCCTCCACTTT; cdr3_aa: CASRTRGPSPLHF; v_call: TRBV6-1; d_call: -; clone_size: -; j_call: TRBJ1-6
cdr3_nt: TGTGCCAGCAGCAGGGCAGGGGTCGGGTCACCCCTCCACTTT; cdr3_aa: CASSRAGVGSPLHF; v_call: TRBV5-5; d_call: -; clone_size: -; j_call: TRBJ1-6
cdr3_nt: TGTGCCAGTACTCCGGGACAGGGGTTCAATCAGCCCCAGCATTTT; cdr3_aa: CASTPGQGFNQPQHF; v_call: TRBV19; d_call: TRBD1; clone_size: -; j_call: TRBJ1-5
cdr3_nt: TGTGCCAGCAAAGAGGACGGGACAGACTACGAGCAGTACTTC; cdr3_aa: CASKEDGTDYEQYF; v_call: TRBV6-5; d_call: TRBD1; clone_size: -; j_call: TRBJ2-7
cdr3_nt: TGTGCCAGCAGCACGTACGGTACAGGGGGCTACACCTTC; cdr3_aa: CASSTYGTGGYTF; v_call: TRBV7-9; d_call: -; clone_size: -; j_call: TRBJ1-2
cdr3_nt: TGTGCCAGCAGTGAATTAGAGGGTAGGTACACTGAAGCTTTCTTT; cdr3_aa: CASSELEGRYTEAFF; v_call: TRBV25-1; d_call: -; clone_size: -; j_call: TRBJ1-1
cdr3_nt: TGTGCCAGTAGTATGCGGGGCTCGGGGAACACTGAAGCTTTCTTT; cdr3_aa: CASSMRGSGNTEAFF; v_call: TRBV19; d_call: -; clone_size: once; j_call: TRBJ1-1
cdr3_nt: TGTGCCATCAGAGCGGGGGGGCCGGATGAGCAGTTCTTC; cdr3_aa: CAIRAGGPDEQFF; v_call: TRBV10-3; d_call: TRBD2; clone_size: -; j_call: TRBJ2-1
cdr3_nt: TGTGCCAGCAGCTTCGGGGTGCGCTCTGGAAACACCATATATTTT; cdr3_aa: CASSFGVRSGNTIYF; v_call: TRBV7-9; d_call: -; clone_size: -; j_call: TRBJ1-3
cdr3_nt: TGCGCCAGCAGCCCGTGGACTAGCGGGGGCCCTAGCTCCTACGAGCAGTACTTC; cdr3_aa: CASSPWTSGGPSSYEQYF; v_call: TRBV5-1; d_call: TRBD2; clone_size: -; j_call: TRBJ2-7
cdr3_nt: TGCGCCAGCAGCCGGACGGGGACTGAAGCTTTCTTT; cdr3_aa: CASSRTGTEAFF; v_call: TRBV4-1; d_call: -; clone_size: -; j_call: TRBJ1-1
cdr3_nt: TGTGCCAGCGGTCCTGAGGGGGCACAGGAGACCCAGTACTTC; cdr3_aa: CASGPEGAQETQYF; v_call: TRBV6-5; d_call: TRBD1; clone_size: -; j_call: TRBJ2-5
cdr3_nt: TGTGCCTGGAGTCGGGGAGCCTATAGCAATCAGCCCCAGCATTTT; cdr3_aa: CAWSRGAYSNQPQHF; v_call: TRBV30; d_call: -; clone_size: -; j_call: TRBJ1-5
cdr3_nt: TGCGCCAGCAGCCCAAGGACAGCATACGAGCAGTACTTC; cdr3_aa: CASSPRTAYEQYF; v_call: TRBV5-1; d_call: -; clone_size: -; j_call: TRBJ2-7
cdr3_nt: TGTGCCAGCAGCTTCCCAGGGGTCTATGGCTACACCTTC; cdr3_aa: CASSFPGVYGYTF; v_call: TRBV5-5; d_call: -; clone_size: -; j_call: TRBJ1-2
cdr3_nt: TGTGCCAGCAGTGAGGGACAGGGAATAACCGAGCAGTACTTC; cdr3_aa: CASSEGQGITEQYF; v_call: TRBV27; d_call: TRBD1; clone_size: -; j_call: TRBJ2-7
cdr3_nt: TGCGCCAGCAGCCGCGAGGAGTATACATACAATGAGCAGTTCTTC; cdr3_aa: CASSREEYTYNEQFF; v_call: TRBV4-1; d_call: -; clone_size: -; j_call: TRBJ2-1
cdr3_nt: TGTGCCTGGACTCAGGGGGCGGGGTATGGCTACACCTTC; cdr3_aa: CAWTQGAGYGYTF; v_call: TRBV30; d_call: TRBD1; clone_size: -; j_call: TRBJ1-2
cdr3_nt: TGCGCCAGCAGCTTGGACAGGAACTATGGCTACACCTTC; cdr3_aa: CASSLDRNYGYTF; v_call: TRBV5-1; d_call: -; clone_size: -; j_call: TRBJ1-2
cdr3_nt: TGTGCCAGCAGCCAAGGTGGCAGGGGAGACGAAAAACTGTTTTTT; cdr3_aa: CASSQGGRGDEKLFF; v_call: TRBV4-2; d_call: -; clone_size: -; j_call: TRBJ1-4
cdr3_nt: TGCGCCAGCAGAATCCGACCGGGACTAGGGTCAGATACGCAGTATTTT; cdr3_aa: CASRIRPGLGSDTQYF; v_call: TRBV4-1; d_call: TRBD2; clone_size: -; j_call: TRBJ2-3
cdr3_nt: TGCGCCAGCAGCCGGGACAGGCCCGCGGAGAATGAGCAGTTCTTC; cdr3_aa: CASSRDRPAENEQFF; v_call: TRBV5-1; d_call: TRBD1; clone_size: -; j_call: TRBJ2-1
cdr3_nt: TGTGCAGGACAAGACAGCTTTGAAAAACTGTTTTTT; cdr3_aa: CAGQDSFEKLFF; v_call: TRBV21-1; d_call: -; clone_size: -; j_call: TRBJ1-4
cdr3_nt: TGTGCCAGCAGCTTCAGAAACACCATATATTTT; cdr3_aa: CASSFRNTIYF; v_call: TRBV11-3; d_call: -; clone_size: -; j_call: TRBJ1-3
cdr3_nt: TGTGCCAGCAGCTTAGGCAGGAACCCCCCTCAAGAGACCCAGTACTTC; cdr3_aa: CASSLGRNPPQETQYF; v_call: TRBV11-2; d_call: -; clone_size: -; j_call: TRBJ2-5
cdr3_nt: TGTGCCAGCAGTGACCTGAAGGGGAGGGATACGCAGTATTTT; cdr3_aa: CASSDLKGRDTQYF; v_call: TRBV6-1; d_call: -; clone_size: -; j_call: TRBJ2-3
cdr3_nt: TGTGCCAGCAGTCCTAGCGGGGTGAGCACAGATACGCAGTATTTT; cdr3_aa: CASSPSGVSTDTQYF; v_call: TRBV2; d_call: TRBD2; clone_size: -; j_call: TRBJ2-3
cdr3_nt: TGTGCCAGCAGTTTTTTGTCAGGGGTTAGCACCGGGGAGCTGTTTTTT; cdr3_aa: CASSFLSGVSTGELFF; v_call: TRBV27; d_call: -; clone_size: once; j_call: TRBJ2-2
cdr3_nt: TGTGCCAGCTCCCCACAGGGGGACAGCACTGAAGCTTTCTTT; cdr3_aa: CASSPQGDSTEAFF; v_call: TRBV18; d_call: TRBD1; clone_size: -; j_call: TRBJ1-1
cdr3_nt: TGTGCCAGCAGCCCCGGTAAAGGCAGGGGCTATGGCTACACCTTC; cdr3_aa: CASSPGKGRGYGYTF; v_call: TRBV6-6; d_call: -; clone_size: -; j_call: TRBJ1-2
cdr3_nt: TGTGCCAGTAGTATAGCTCCCGGGACAGGGAGAGTACGGAACACTGAAGCTTTCTTT; cdr3_aa: CASSIAPGTGRVRNTEAFF; v_call: TRBV19; d_call: TRBD1; clone_size: -; j_call: TRBJ1-1
cdr3_nt: TGTGCCAGTAGTATAGATGCAGGGCTTGGCTATGGCTACACCTTC; cdr3_aa: CASSIDAGLGYGYTF; v_call: TRBV19; d_call: -; clone_size: -; j_call: TRBJ1-2
cdr3_nt: TGTGCCACCAGCAGAGATCTCGGCCGGGATCAGCCCCAGCATTTT; cdr3_aa: CATSRDLGRDQPQHF; v_call: TRBV15; d_call: -; clone_size: -; j_call: TRBJ1-5
cdr3_nt: TGTGCCAGCAGTGGGGACTACTCTGCAGATACGCAGTATTTT; cdr3_aa: CASSGDYSADTQYF; v_call: TRBV6-5; d_call: TRBD2; clone_size: -; j_call: TRBJ2-3
cdr3_nt: TGTGCCAGCAGCTTGGCCGGGGCTAGCGGGACCTACGAGCAGTACTTC; cdr3_aa: CASSLAGASGTYEQYF; v_call: TRBV5-4; d_call: TRBD2; clone_size: -; j_call: TRBJ2-7
cdr3_nt: TGCGCCAGCAGCCAAGGTGGGCTAGCGGGGGGGTTGTTAGATACGCAGTATTTT; cdr3_aa: CASSQGGLAGGLLDTQYF; v_call: TRBV4-1; d_call: TRBD2; clone_size: -; j_call: TRBJ2-3
cdr3_nt: TGTGCCAGCAGCCCTCGGACAGGGGTTTCAGATACGCAGTATTTT; cdr3_aa: CASSPRTGVSDTQYF; v_call: TRBV27; d_call: TRBD1; clone_size: -; j_call: TRBJ2-3
cdr3_nt: TGTGCCAGCAGCTTGCAGGGAGGGGGCACAGATACGCAGTATTTT; cdr3_aa: CASSLQGGGTDTQYF; v_call: TRBV13; d_call: TRBD2; clone_size: few; j_call: TRBJ2-3
cdr3_nt: TGTGCCAGTAGTACGGGACTAGCGGGGGGGCTAGGCACAGATACGCAGTATTTT; cdr3_aa: CASSTGLAGGLGTDTQYF; v_call: TRBV19; d_call: TRBD2; clone_size: -; j_call: TRBJ2-3
cdr3_nt: TGTGCCAGCAGTGGACTGCAGATCAACGAGCAGTACTTC; cdr3_aa: CASSGLQINEQYF; v_call: TRBV6-6; d_call: -; clone_size: -; j_call: TRBJ2-7
cdr3_nt: TGTGCCTGGAGCTCAACAGGGGGCAGGCAGCCCCAGCATTTT; cdr3_aa: CAWSSTGGRQPQHF; v_call: TRBV30; d_call: TRBD1; clone_size: few; j_call: TRBJ1-5
cdr3_nt: TGTGCCAGCAGCTTACTGACGGCCGGGGAGACCCAGTACTTC; cdr3_aa: CASSLLTAGETQYF; v_call: TRBV11-3; d_call: -; clone_size: -; j_call: TRBJ2-5
cdr3_nt: TGTGCCAGCAGTGATCCGACAGACTATGGCTACACCTTC; cdr3_aa: CASSDPTDYGYTF; v_call: TRBV25-1; d_call: -; clone_size: -; j_call: TRBJ1-2
cdr3_nt: TGTGCCAGCAGCCTCGAAGGTAGCGGGAGAACCGGGGAGCTGTTTTTT; cdr3_aa: CASSLEGSGRTGELFF; v_call: TRBV5-6; d_call: TRBD2; clone_size: few; j_call: TRBJ2-2
cdr3_nt: TGTGCCAGCAGCTTTCCACTCCACTATGGCTACACCTTC; cdr3_aa: CASSFPLHYGYTF; v_call: TRBV7-9; d_call: -; clone_size: -; j_call: TRBJ1-2
cdr3_nt: TGTGCCAGTAGTATCCTGCCACCGGGAGGGAACATTCAGTACTTC; cdr3_aa: CASSILPPGGNIQYF; v_call: TRBV19; d_call: TRBD2; clone_size: -; j_call: TRBJ2-4
cdr3_nt: TGTGCCACCAGCAGAGAGATTGCGGGTTACGGTGAGCAGTTCTTC; cdr3_aa: CATSREIAGYGEQFF; v_call: TRBV15; d_call: -; clone_size: -; j_call: TRBJ2-1